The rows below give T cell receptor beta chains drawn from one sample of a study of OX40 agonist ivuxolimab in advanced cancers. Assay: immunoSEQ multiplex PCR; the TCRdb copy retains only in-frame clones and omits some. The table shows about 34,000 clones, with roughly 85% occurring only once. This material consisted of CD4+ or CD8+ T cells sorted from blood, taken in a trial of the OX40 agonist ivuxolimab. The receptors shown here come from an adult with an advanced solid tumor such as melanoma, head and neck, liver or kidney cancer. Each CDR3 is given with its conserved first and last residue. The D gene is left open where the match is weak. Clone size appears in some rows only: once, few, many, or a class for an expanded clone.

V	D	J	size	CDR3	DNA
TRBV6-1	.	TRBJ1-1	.	CASSTPGAEAFF	TGTGCCAGCAGTACCCCGGGCGCTGAAGCTTTCTTT
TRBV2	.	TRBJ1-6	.	CASTVKVNSPLHF	TGTGCCAGCACAGTAAAGGTTAATTCACCCCTCCACTTT
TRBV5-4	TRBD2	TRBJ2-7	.	CASSSGTSGGAPHEQYF	TGTGCCAGCAGCTCCGGGACTAGCGGGGGGGCACCGCACGAGCAGTACTTC
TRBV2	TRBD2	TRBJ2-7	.	CASSSGRGDEQYF	TGTGCCAGCTCGAGCGGGAGGGGAGACGAGCAGTACTTC
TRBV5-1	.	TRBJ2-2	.	CASSPLRSGAGELFF	TGCGCCAGCAGCCCCCTGAGGTCCGGGGCCGGGGAGCTGTTTTTT
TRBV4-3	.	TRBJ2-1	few	CASSQLERRNEQFF	TGCGCCAGCAGCCAACTTGAGCGAAGGAATGAGCAGTTCTTC
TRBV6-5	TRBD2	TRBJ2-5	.	CASRNSGGAGETQYF	TGTGCCAGCCGGAATAGCGGGGGGGCCGGGGAGACCCAGTACTTC
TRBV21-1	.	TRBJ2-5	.	CASSSRLAGLLETQYF	TGTGCCAGCAGCTCCCGACTAGCGGGACTCTTAGAGACCCAGTACTTC
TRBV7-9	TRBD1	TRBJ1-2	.	CAIPQGVDGYTF	TGTGCCATTCCACAGGGGGTAGATGGCTACACCTTC
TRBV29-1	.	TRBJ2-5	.	CSVEYLEAESQETQYF	TGCAGCGTTGAATACTTAGAAGCGGAGTCACAAGAGACCCAGTACTTC
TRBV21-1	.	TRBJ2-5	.	CASSPSLATLSETQYF	TGTGCCAGCAGCCCTTCTTTAGCTACACTTTCTGAGACCCAGTACTTC
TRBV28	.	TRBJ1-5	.	CASSLSGQPQHF	TGTGCCAGCAGTTTATCGGGGCAGCCCCAGCATTTT
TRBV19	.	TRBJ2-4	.	CASSGDLAKNIQYF	TGTGCCAGTAGCGGGGACCTAGCCAAAAACATTCAGTACTTC
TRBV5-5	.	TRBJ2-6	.	CASSSRSSGANVLTF	TGTGCCAGCAGCTCCCGGAGCTCTGGGGCCAACGTCCTGACTTTC
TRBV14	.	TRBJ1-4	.	CASSQDPVEKLFF	TGTGCCAGCAGCCAAGATCCAGTAGAAAAACTGTTTTTT
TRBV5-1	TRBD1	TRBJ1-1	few	CASSLGGQINTEAFF	TGCGCCAGCAGCTTGGGGGGACAGATCAACACTGAAGCTTTCTTT
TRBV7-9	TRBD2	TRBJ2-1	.	CASSIGLAGEIEQFF	TGTGCCAGCAGCATCGGACTAGCGGGAGAGATTGAGCAGTTCTTC
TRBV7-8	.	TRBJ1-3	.	CASSTDRGPSSGNTIYF	TGTGCCAGCAGCACTGATAGAGGGCCGAGCTCTGGAAACACCATATATTTT
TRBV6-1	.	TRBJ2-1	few	CASSESVGKYNEQFF	TGTGCCAGCAGTGAATCGGTAGGGAAGTACAATGAGCAGTTCTTC
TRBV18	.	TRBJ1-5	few	CASSPAGLLNQPQHF	TGTGCCAGCTCACCAGCGGGACTGCTCAATCAGCCCCAGCATTTT
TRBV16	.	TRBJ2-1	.	CASSQHTSYNEQFF	TGTGCCAGCAGCCAACACACTAGCTACAATGAGCAGTTCTTC
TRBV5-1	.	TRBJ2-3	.	CASADQQPTDTQYF	TGCGCCAGCGCCGACCAGCAGCCCACAGATACGCAGTATTTT
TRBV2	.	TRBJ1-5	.	CASSARGGGLVSNQPQHF	TGTGCCAGCAGTGCACGAGGGGGGGGCCTAGTTAGCAATCAGCCCCAGCATTTT
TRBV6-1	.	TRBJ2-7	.	CASSDPKTVLVEQYF	TGTGCCAGCAGTGATCCCAAGACAGTTTTGGTCGAGCAGTACTTC
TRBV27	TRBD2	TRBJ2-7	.	CASTPHGSSGGKYEQYF	TGTGCCAGCACCCCTCACGGAAGTAGCGGGGGGAAGTACGAGCAGTACTTC
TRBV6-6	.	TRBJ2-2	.	CASSYRRVGELFF	TGTGCCAGCAGTTACCGCAGGGTGGGGGAGCTGTTTTTT
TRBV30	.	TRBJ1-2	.	CAWSVGVAYGYTF	TGTGCCTGGAGTGTTGGGGTGGCCTATGGCTACACCTTC
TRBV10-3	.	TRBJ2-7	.	CAISGQRGPGVF	TGTGCCATCAGTGGCCAAAGGGGACCGGGAGTTTTC
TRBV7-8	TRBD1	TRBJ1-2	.	CASTPGGLYGYTF	TGTGCCAGCACCCCAGGGGGGCTCTATGGCTACACCTTC
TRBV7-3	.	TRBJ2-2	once	CASSLFRAMNTGELFF	TGTGCCAGCAGCTTATTCAGGGCGATGAACACCGGGGAGCTGTTTTTT
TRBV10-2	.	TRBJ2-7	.	CASTGARYEQYF	TGCGCCAGCACGGGGGCGCGTTACGAGCAGTACTTC
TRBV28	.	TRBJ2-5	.	CASSFQGGAGETQYF	TGTGCCAGCAGTTTCCAGGGTGGGGCGGGAGAGACCCAGTACTTC
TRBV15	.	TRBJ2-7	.	CATSSYRRPYEQYF	TGTGCCACCAGCAGCTACAGGAGACCCTACGAGCAGTACTTC
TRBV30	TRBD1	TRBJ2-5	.	CAWSWTGGVETQYF	TGTGCCTGGAGTTGGACAGGGGGCGTGGAGACCCAGTACTTC
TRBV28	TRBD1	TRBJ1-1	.	CASSTIGGLTEAFF	TGTGCCAGCAGCACTATAGGGGGCTTGACTGAAGCTTTCTTT
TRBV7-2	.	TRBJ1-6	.	CASSLAPLNSPLHF	TGTGCCAGCAGCTTAGCGCCGTTAAATTCACCCCTCCACTTT
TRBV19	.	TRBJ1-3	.	CASTTGTGWGNTIYF	TGTGCCAGTACCACCGGGACCGGATGGGGAAACACCATATATTTT
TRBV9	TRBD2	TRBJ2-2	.	CASSVGGTSTGELFF	TGTGCCAGCAGCGTAGGTGGGACTAGTACCGGGGAGCTGTTTTTT
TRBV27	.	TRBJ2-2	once	CASSLWKQLTGELFF	TGTGCCAGCAGTTTGTGGAAACAGCTGACCGGGGAGCTGTTTTTT
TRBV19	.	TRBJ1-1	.	CATTGASGTEAFF	TGTGCCACTACGGGGGCCTCGGGCACTGAAGCTTTCTTT
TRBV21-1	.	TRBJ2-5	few	CASSKEGRVRFRETQYF	TGTGCCAGCAGCAAAGAAGGACGGGTAAGGTTTCGGGAGACCCAGTACTTC
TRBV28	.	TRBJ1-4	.	CASTTQGSGEKLFF	TGTGCCAGCACCACGCAGGGGTCTGGTGAAAAACTGTTTTTT
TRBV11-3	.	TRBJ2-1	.	CASSPDRGEQFF	TGTGCCAGCAGCCCAGACAGAGGGGAGCAGTTCTTC
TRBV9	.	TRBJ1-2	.	CASSQTHYGYTF	TGTGCCAGCAGCCAAACTCACTATGGCTACACCTTC
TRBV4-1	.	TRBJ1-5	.	CASNLAQGGQPQHF	TGCGCCAGCAACCTGGCCCAAGGAGGTCAGCCCCAGCATTTT
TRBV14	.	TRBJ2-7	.	CASSQGIHEQYF	TGTGCCAGCAGCCAAGGGATCCACGAGCAGTACTTC
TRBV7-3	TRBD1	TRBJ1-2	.	CASSPGTQGAYGYTF	TGTGCCAGCAGCCCAGGCACGCAGGGGGCCTATGGCTACACCTTC
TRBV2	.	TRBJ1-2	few	CASSPQLHIDLGGYTF	TGTGCCAGCAGTCCCCAACTCCATATTGACTTAGGAGGCTACACCTTC
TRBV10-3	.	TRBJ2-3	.	CAIRGLSTDTQYF	TGTGCCATCAGGGGGCTAAGCACAGATACGCAGTATTTT
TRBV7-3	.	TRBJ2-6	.	CASSPPPSSGANVLTF	TGTGCCAGCAGTCCCCCCCCCAGCTCTGGGGCCAACGTCCTGACTTTC